This T cell receptor beta chain appears in the sequencing data of a study of response to subunit inactivated influenza vaccine. TCRdb called the RT-PCR reads again in MiXCR, with one record for every CDR3 protein. Of some 600,000 distinct CDR3 sequences in the sample, about 15% are singletons; the top ten hold around 7.6%. This CDR3 has 15 residues. Germline CDR1 SGHRS, CDR2 YFSETQ. The V and J ends lost 6 bases and 4 bases respectively, with 17 bases between them. The material was PBMCs from blood, obtained less than 15 days before vaccination. The V call is TRBV5-1, the J call TRBJ1-3; the D gene is possibly TRBD1 (6 bases). The sequence was collected from a man over 45 who received an inactivated influenza vaccine. The CDR3: CASKLSGAPGNTIYF. The CDR3 coding sequence is TGCGCCAGCAAGCTGTCAGGGGCGCCAGGAAACACCATATATTTT.